The 22 T cell receptor beta chains below were found in one sample sequenced in a study of human CD4 T cells and Enterobacteriaceae. TCRdb's copy holds only in-frame clones and misses some; the assay was immunoSEQ multiplex PCR. Of tens of thousands of clones listed, roughly 80% are singletons. Memory CD4+ T cells were sorted as all CD4+ cells except CD45RA+CCR7+CD95- naive cells, over 98% pure. Sequenced: memory CD4+ T cells from blood. The receptors were gathered from a human donor in good health.

This chain connects TRBV27 to TRBJ2-3; 14 bases are a match to TRBD2. The CDR3 contains 18 residues. The V segment lost 3 bases and the J segment 1 base; nucleotides outside the gene matches: 6. Germline assignment: CDR1 MNHEY and CDR2 SMNVEV (reference sequence). The CDR3 coding sequence is TGTGCCAGCAGTTTCAGACTAGCGGGGGGGCTAGGCACAGATACGCAGTATTTT. Translated: CASSFRLAGGLGTDTQYF.

The genes are TRBV5-1 and TRBJ2-7, with 7 bases fitting TRBD2. V shed 0 bases and J 3 bases; nucleotides not matched to a gene: 6. This CDR3 region has 15 residues. Looked up from germline, CDR1 is SGHRS and CDR2 is YFSETQ. For the CDR3, the DNA is TGCGCCAGCAGCTTGGGAGGGACTACCGACTACGAGCAGTACTTC. Translating it yields CASSLGGTTDYEQYF.

The V call is TRBV19, the J call TRBJ1-2; 7 bases align to TRBD1. Unmatched junction bases numbered 6, after V lost 2 bases and J lost 6 bases. Germline CDR1 is LNHDA and CDR2 is SQIVND (reference sequence). The CDR3 has 14 amino acids. The CDR3 DNA is TGTGCCAGTAGTATAAGACAGGGCCAGGATGGCTACACCTTC. It yields the protein CASSIRQGQDGYTF.

This clone was seen only a few times. This sequence joins TRBV19 and TRBJ2-2, with TRBD1 matching 7 bases. The junction had 6 bases not matched to a gene; V was cut back by 5 bases and J by 6 bases. This CDR3 has 14 residues. Germline values: CDR1 LNHDA, CDR2 SQIVND (reference sequence). The CDR3 sequence is CASSPRDSPGELFF. Written as DNA, the CDR3 is TGTGCCAGTAGTCCTCGGGACAGCCCCGGGGAGCTGTTTTTT.

J is TRBJ1-5 and V is TRBV7-9; 7 bases line up with TRBD1. V dropped 1 base and J dropped 7; count of bases not matched to a gene: 7. CDR3 length: 15 amino acids. Germline CDR1 is SEHNR and CDR2 is FQNEAQ (reference sequence). The CDR3 coding sequence is TGTGCCAGCAGCTTAGGACAGGGTAATAGGCAGCCCCAGCATTTT. It codes for CASSLGQGNRQPQHF.

The gene calls are TRBV20-1 and TRBJ2-1; 7 bases are a match to TRBD2. The germline V gene encodes CDR1 DFQATT and CDR2 SNEGSKA (reference sequence). This CDR3 is built from 11 residues. V was clipped by 5 bases and J by 10 bases; unmatched bases: 5. CDR3 sequence (DNA): TGCAGTGCTGCCCGGGGGGAGGAGCAGTTCTTC. This codes for CSAARGEEQFF.

This sequence joins TRBV19 and TRBJ1-1; the D is unclear. V lost 6 bases and J 1 base, leaving 9 bases between the germline ends. Germline assignment: CDR1 LNHDA and CDR2 SQIVND (reference sequence). This CDR3 is built from 13 residues. The CDR3 DNA follows: TGTGCCAGTAGGATTAACGCGAACACTGAAGCTTTCTTT. Translating it yields CASRINANTEAFF. The whole variable domain, remainder taken from reference TRBV19 and TRBJ1-1, is DGGITQSPKYLFRKEGQNVTLSCEQNLNHDAMYWYRQDPGQGLRLIYYSQIVNDFQKGDIAEGYSVSREKKESFPLTVTSAQKNPTAFYLCASRINANTEAFFGQGTRLTVV.

This chain uses TRBV27 with TRBJ2-5; a possible D gene is TRBD2 (6 bases). Germline CDR1 and CDR2: MNHEY and SMNVEV (reference sequence). V lost 2 bases, J lost 4 bases, and 11 bases lay in between. The CDR3 runs to 14 residues. Written as DNA, the CDR3 is TGTGCCAGCAGTTTAAGGAGGGCCGGAGAGACCCAGTACTTC. Protein sequence: CASSLRRAGETQYF.

The gene calls are TRBV10-3 and TRBJ2-2, with 12 bases that match TRBD2. V lost 10 bases, J lost 4 bases, and 10 bases stayed unmatched. CDR1 is ENHRY, CDR2 SYGVKD, per germline. The CDR3 length is 16 residues. CDR3 DNA: TGTGCCACCCGGCTAGCGGGGGGGATGAGCACCGGGGAGCTGTTTTTT. It encodes CATRLAGGMSTGELFF.

The sample holds one count of this clone. The chain combines TRBV2 with TRBJ2-7; TRBD2 matches 7 bases. V shed 4 bases and J 1 base; nucleotides not matched to a gene: 4. This CDR3 spans 14 amino acids. Per germline, CDR1 SNHLY and CDR2 FYNNEI. The CDR3 region is CASSGASGSYEQYF. The CDR3 DNA is TGTGCCAGCAGTGGTGCTAGCGGATCCTACGAGCAGTACTTC.

The gene calls are TRBV2 and TRBJ1-2, with 7 bases aligning to TRBD1. This CDR3 has 14 residues. CDR1 is SNHLY and CDR2 is FYNNEI in the germline V gene. Trimming took 7 bases from V and 2 from J; bases not matched to a gene: 7. CDR3 loop: CASTGDSANYGYTF. The CDR3 DNA follows: TGTGCCAGCACCGGGGACAGCGCGAACTATGGCTACACCTTC.

The chain links TRBV5-1 to TRBJ2-5, with D tentatively TRBD1 (7 bases). The germline CDR1 and CDR2 sequences are SGHRS and YFSETQ. Trimming pared 0 bases from V and 4 bases from J, leaving 13 bases between. The CDR3 loop spans 15 amino acids. The CDR3 here is CASSLGAGGGETQYF. In DNA, the CDR3 is TGCGCCAGCAGCTTGGGAGCAGGGGGAGGAGAGACCCAGTACTTC.

The V call is TRBV2, the J call TRBJ2-5; 7 nucleotides align to TRBD2. The CDR3 is 14 residues long. CDR1 is SNHLY, CDR2 FYNNEI, per germline. Germline trimming cut 3 bases from V and 8 bases from J; bases unmatched to any gene: 9. The chain's CDR3 is CASSDWASGPTQYF. The DNA of the CDR3 is TGTGCCAGCAGTGATTGGGCTAGCGGTCCCACCCAGTACTTC.

The V call is TRBV6-4, the J call TRBJ2-7; no definite D call. This CDR3 comprises 14 residues. Germline-derived CDR1 and CDR2 are MRHNA and SNTAGT. The V end was cut by 3 bases, the J end by 2 bases, with 11 bases between. CDR3 protein: CASSEGKVTYEQYF. Written as DNA, the CDR3 is TGTGCCAGCAGTGAAGGTAAGGTTACCTACGAGCAGTACTTC.

The V and J genes are TRBV18 and TRBJ1-1; the D gene is possibly TRBD1 (6 bases). CDR1 KGHSH and CDR2 LQKENI come from the germline V gene. Trimming removed 8 bases at V and 5 bases at J, with 15 bases between. The CDR3 covers 13 residues. The CDR3 spells CASNAGARTEAFF. In DNA form, the CDR3 reads TGTGCCAGCAACGCAGGGGCACGGACTGAAGCTTTCTTT.

The V gene is TRBV28, the J gene TRBJ2-6; 9 nucleotides line up with TRBD1. Germline CDR1 reads MDHEN; CDR2 reads SYDVKM. The ends lost 7 bases at V and 4 bases at J; junction bases unmatched: 5. This CDR3 is 15 amino acids long. The DNA for the CDR3 is TGTGCCAGCACGACAGGGGGATCAGGGGCCAACGTCCTGACTTTC. Translating gives CASTTGGSGANVLTF.

The V and J genes are TRBV7-9 and TRBJ1-6, with 7 bases lining up with TRBD1. The CDR3 contains 14 residues. With 6 bases clipped from V and 5 bases from J, the junction kept 4 bases outside the gene matches. Germline values: CDR1 SEHNR, CDR2 FQNEAQ (reference sequence). This chain's CDR3 is CASRTGSNNSPLHF. The DNA for the CDR3 is TGTGCCAGCAGGACAGGGAGTAATAATTCACCCCTCCACTTT.

The chain links TRBV7-3 to TRBJ2-3; unclear D gene. The ends were cut back, 5 bases at V and 2 bases at J, with 11 bases in the middle. CDR1 and CDR2 (germline): SGHTA, FQGTGA. The length of the CDR3 is 14 residues. CDR3 sequence (DNA): TGTGCCAGCAGCCCCGTACAGCACACAGATACGCAGTATTTT. Translated: CASSPVQHTDTQYF. The variable domain in full, with the rest retrieved from reference TRBV7-3 and TRBJ2-3, is GAGVSQTPSNKVTEKGKYVELRCDPISGHTALYWYRQSLGQGPEFLIYFQGTGAADDSGLPNDRFFAVRPEGSVSTLKIQRTERGDSAVYLCASSPVQHTDTQYFGPGTRLTVL.

This chain connects TRBV29-1 to TRBJ1-5, with 7 bases matching TRBD1. The CDR3 contains 14 residues. Unmatched junction bases numbered 9, after V lost 4 bases and J lost 6 bases. CDR1 SQVTM and CDR2 ANQGSEA come from the germline V gene. CDR3 in amino acids: CSVGLAGGIQPQHF. DNA for the CDR3: TGCAGCGTTGGCCTGGCAGGGGGGATTCAGCCCCAGCATTTT. Filled out from reference TRBV29-1 and TRBJ1-5, the complete variable domain reads SAVISQKPSRDICQRGTSLTIQCQVDSQVTMMFWYRQQPGQSLTLIATANQGSEATYESGFVIDKFPISRPNLTFSTLTVSNMSPEDSSIYLCSVGLAGGIQPQHFGDGTRLSIL.

The rearrangement joins TRBV6-1 to TRBJ2-3; D perhaps matches TRBD2 (5 bases). V shed 10 bases and J shed 2 bases, with 16 bases lying between them. CDR3 length: 14 amino acids. Germline assignment: CDR1 MNHNS and CDR2 SASEGT. In nucleotides, the CDR3 is TGTGCCACCGAGCGGCCAGGCGTCACAGATACGCAGTATTTT. Protein sequence: CATERPGVTDTQYF.

The chain links TRBV7-7 to TRBJ1-3, with D possibly TRBD1 on 5 matching bases. Germline V gene sequence: CDR1 SSHAT, CDR2 FNYEAQ (reference sequence). The CDR3 length is 16 residues. With 5 bases removed from V and 0 bases from J, the gap between germline ends came to 14 bases. The CDR3 DNA follows: TGTGCCAGCAGCCCCATAGACAGCAACTCTGGAAACACCATATATTTT. Its translation: CASSPIDSNSGNTIYF.

The chain combines TRBV4-1 with TRBJ1-4; D uncertain. The V end was cut by 0 bases, the J end by 3 bases, with 17 bases between. This CDR3 spans 18 amino acids. Germline V gives CDR1 MGHRA, CDR2 YSYEKL. CDR3 amino acids: CASSQESQVVNPNEKLFF. The CDR3, as DNA: TGCGCCAGCAGCCAAGAATCGCAGGTAGTTAATCCTAATGAAAAACTGTTTTTT.